The 16 T cell receptor beta chains presented below share a single source sample, sequenced in a study of beta chain features in type 1 diabetes. Isolated RNA was reverse transcribed in full, so expressed TCRB transcripts were sequenced. Measured with immunoSEQ multiplex PCR; TCRdb has only the in-frame clones, and not every one. The data hold 900,000 or so clones, with roughly a sixth observed a single time. The specimen was naive CD4+ T cells from blood. The receptors come from a woman between 18 and 29 years old in good health.

This chain uses TRBV29-1 with TRBJ2-3, with TRBD1 matching over 7 bases. The CDR3 spans 15 residues. Germline V gene lookup returns CDR1 SQVTM and CDR2 ANQGSEA. V lost 4 bases to trimming and J lost 1 base; unmatched junction nucleotides: 8. For the CDR3, the DNA is TGCAGCGTTGCACGGACAGGTGGGGGCACAGATACGCAGTATTTT. Translation gives CSVARTGGGTDTQYF.

This clone came up a few times. The V and J genes are TRBV6-5 and TRBJ1-1, with TRBD1 as a possible D gene (6 bases). CDR1 is MNHEY, CDR2 SVGAGI, per germline. The V end lost 6 bases, the J end lost 2 bases, and 16 bases lay between the germline ends. The CDR3 spans 15 residues. The CDR3 protein is CASRRGVPGNTEAFF. The CDR3 nucleotides are TGTGCCAGCAGGAGGGGGGTACCGGGAAACACTGAAGCTTTCTTT.

This clone occurred a few times. This rearrangement joins TRBV28 to TRBJ1-1; 8 bases are shared with TRBD1. Germline V gene lookup returns CDR1 MDHEN and CDR2 SYDVKM. This CDR3 spans 15 amino acids. J gave up 1 base and V 7 bases, and 8 bases lay outside the gene matches. In DNA, the CDR3 is TGTGCCAGCAATCTTTCCGGGACAGGGAACACTGAAGCTTTCTTT. Its translation is CASNLSGTGNTEAFF.

This clone was counted only a few times. Different DNA sequences within this sample yield the same CDR3. The chain carries TRBV29-1 and TRBJ2-3; the D gene could be TRBD1 or TRBD2 (6 bases each). Trimming took off 3 bases at V and 3 bases at J, with 10 bases between the two ends. Looked up from germline, CDR1 is SQVTM and CDR2 is ANQGSEA. There are 13 residues in the CDR3. CDR3 bases: TGCAGCGTTGACAGGGGAGGTACAGATACGCAGTATTTT. The encoded protein is CSVDRGGTDTQYF.

This clone has more than one count but fewer than ten. This chain joins TRBV5-1 and TRBJ2-5; D is unclear. The V and J ends lost 4 bases and 0 bases respectively, with 7 bases between them. Germline CDR1 reads SGHRS; CDR2 reads YFSETQ. The CDR3 is 13 amino acids. CDR3 sequence reads: CASSIRNQETQYF. CDR3 DNA sequence: TGCGCCAGCAGCATTAGAAACCAAGAGACCCAGTACTTC.

The J gene is TRBJ2-1, the V gene TRBV18; TRBD2 matches 10 bases. Germline trimming cut 2 bases from V and 8 bases from J; bases unmatched to any gene: 6. This CDR3 is 15 amino acids long. Germline CDR1 is KGHSH and CDR2 is LQKENI. The CDR3 nucleotides are TGTGCCAGCTCACCAACTAGCGGGGTCACGGATGAGCAGTTCTTC. It yields the protein CASSPTSGVTDEQFF.

This clone turned up a few times. Other DNA sequences of this sample code for an identical CDR3. The rearrangement links TRBV5-6 to TRBJ2-5; TRBD1 is a possible D gene (6 bases). CDR1 is SGHDT, CDR2 YYEEEE, per germline. The length of the CDR3 is 13 residues. Trimming removed 1 base from V and 5 bases from J, with 9 bases in between. The CDR3 here is CASSLQGLETQYF. The CDR3 DNA reads as TGTGCCAGCAGCTTGCAGGGGCTGGAGACCCAGTACTTC. The full variable domain, its missing parts supplied by reference TRBV5-6 and TRBJ2-5, is DAGVTQSPTHLIKTRGQQVTLRCSPKSGHDTVSWYQQALGQGPQFIFQYYEEEERQRGNFPDRFSGHQFPNYSSELNVNALLLGDSALYLCASSLQGLETQYFGPGTRLLVL.

A few counts support this clone. The V call is TRBV19, the J call TRBJ2-1; D gene unclear. The germline CDR1 and CDR2 sequences are LNHDA and SQIVND (reference sequence). The CDR3 runs 13 residues. V was cut by 8 bases and J by 0 bases, with 8 bases left in between. DNA for the CDR3: TGTGCCAGTTCCGGATTCTCCTACAATGAGCAGTTCTTC. Protein sequence: CASSGFSYNEQFF.

The chain is built from TRBV5-1 and TRBJ2-1; D is perhaps TRBD1 (6 bases). CDR1 and CDR2 (germline): SGHRS, YFSETQ. V was trimmed by 1 base and J by 8 bases, leaving 19 bases between them. This CDR3 is built from 16 residues. The CDR3: CASSLKGTFTSHEQFF. CDR3 bases: TGCGCCAGCAGCTTGAAAGGGACATTCACTTCTCATGAGCAGTTCTTC.

A few counts support this clone. The V call is TRBV7-9, the J call TRBJ2-1, with 9 bases fitting TRBD2. The J segment lost 7 bases and the V segment lost 6 bases, leaving 13 bases of the junction unmatched. Looked up from germline, CDR1 is SEHNR and CDR2 is FQNEAQ (reference sequence). There are 16 residues in the CDR3. In nucleotides, the CDR3 is TGTGCCAGCAGGCTTGGGCGACTAGCGGAGGGGAATGAGCAGTTCTTC. Residues: CASRLGRLAEGNEQFF.

This clone has more than one count but fewer than ten. The chain recombines TRBV7-2 with TRBJ2-5; D perhaps matches TRBD2 (6 bases). Germline lookup yields CDR1 SGHTA and CDR2 FQGNSA. Trimming stripped 1 base from V and 2 bases from J, with 17 bases between. This CDR3 spans 17 amino acids. CDR3 sequence reads: CASSLGPTRLGQETQYF. CDR3 nucleotides: TGTGCCAGCAGCTTAGGCCCGACTAGGTTGGGGCAAGAGACCCAGTACTTC.

This clone appeared a few times. This chain joins TRBV6-6 and TRBJ2-7; TRBD2 agrees at 12 bases. There are 15 residues in the CDR3. CDR1 is MNHNY, CDR2 SVGAGI, per germline (reference sequence). Losses at the gene ends were 6 bases for V and 5 bases for J; bases not matched to a gene: 8. CDR3 sequence reads: CASSATSGSHNEQYF. CDR3 bases: TGTGCCAGCAGCGCGACTAGCGGGAGTCATAACGAGCAGTACTTC.

The gene calls are TRBV28 and TRBJ1-1; D not resolved. Germline V gene sequence: CDR1 MDHEN, CDR2 SYDVKM. The CDR3 is 13 amino acids. V lost 4 bases, J lost 1 base, and 7 bases lay in between. The CDR3 nucleotides are TGTGCCAGCAGTTCTAGTCGGAACACTGAAGCTTTCTTT. This codes for CASSSSRNTEAFF.

This clone was found a few times. The V call is TRBV6-6, the J call TRBJ2-1; TRBD2 aligns across 8 bases. From germline, CDR1 is MNHNY and CDR2 SVGAGI (reference sequence). CDR3 length: 14 residues. V lost 6 bases and J lost 7; bases outside the gene matches: 8. The CDR3 DNA reads as TGTGCCAGCAGGTACACAGCGGGAGTGAATGAGCAGTTCTTC. Translated: CASRYTAGVNEQFF.

This clone was found a few times. The gene calls are TRBV6-5 and TRBJ2-7, with D possibly TRBD1 on 6 matching bases. In germline, CDR1 is MNHEY, CDR2 SVGAGI. The CDR3 spans 14 residues. V was trimmed by 6 bases and J by 6 bases, leaving 18 bases between them. The CDR3 bases are TGTGCCAGCAGCTCCCGGGTCACAGGGTCCGAGCAGTACTTC. Its protein product is CASSSRVTGSEQYF.

Only a few counts were recorded for this clone. The genes are TRBV25-1 and TRBJ1-3, with D unclear. CDR3 length equals 14 residues. V lost 8 bases to trimming and J lost 0 bases, with 11 bases between them. CDR1 and CDR2 from the germline V gene are MGHDK and SYGVNS. The CDR3 nucleotides are TGTGCCAGCGAGAGGTGGGACTCTGGAAACACCATATATTTT. Translated, it gives CASERWDSGNTIYF.